This T cell receptor beta chain stems from a study of OX40 agonist ivuxolimab in advanced cancers. CDR3 length: 14 residues. Germline CDR1 MNHNY, CDR2 SVGAGI (reference sequence). Trimming took 6 bases from V and 8 from J; bases not matched to a gene: 6. The assay was immunoSEQ multiplex PCR, and TCRdb's table has in-frame clones only and misses some. The data contain 50,000 to 65,000 clones, approximately 90% of them seen just once; the ten biggest clones take up under 0.85%. The sequencing here drew on CD4+ or CD8+ T cells sorted from blood, taken in a trial of the OX40 agonist ivuxolimab. This rearrangement joins TRBV6-6 to TRBJ1-4; 10 bases match TRBD1. The receptor was derived from an adult with an advanced solid tumor such as melanoma, head and neck, liver or kidney cancer. CDR3 in amino acids: CASSRQGAGEKLFF. CDR3 nucleotide sequence: TGTGCCAGCAGCAGACAGGGGGCAGGGGAAAAACTGTTTTTT.